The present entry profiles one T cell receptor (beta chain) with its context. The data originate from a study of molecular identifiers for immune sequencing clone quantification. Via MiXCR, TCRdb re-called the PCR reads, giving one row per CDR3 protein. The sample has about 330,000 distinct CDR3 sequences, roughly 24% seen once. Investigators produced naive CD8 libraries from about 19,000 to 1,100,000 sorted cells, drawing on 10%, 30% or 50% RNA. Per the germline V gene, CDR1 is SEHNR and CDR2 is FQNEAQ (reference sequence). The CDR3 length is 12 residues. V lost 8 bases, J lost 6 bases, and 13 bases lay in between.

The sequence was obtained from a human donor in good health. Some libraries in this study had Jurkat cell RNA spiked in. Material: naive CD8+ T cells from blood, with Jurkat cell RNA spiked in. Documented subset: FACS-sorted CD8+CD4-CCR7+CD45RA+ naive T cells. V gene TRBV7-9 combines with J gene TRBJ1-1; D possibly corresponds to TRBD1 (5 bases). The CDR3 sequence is CASGAGRPEAFF. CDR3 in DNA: TGTGCCAGCGGGGCAGGCCGGCCTGAAGCTTTCTTT.